One and the same sample provided the 6 T cell receptor beta chains below, sequenced in a study of immune cell composition in non-small cell lung cancer. Using immunoSEQ multiplex PCR, the repertoire was profiled, and TCRdb retains in-frame clones only, with some absent. Seen here are about 1,700 clones, 70% observed once, and the top ten hold around a sixth. Normal lung was sampled as far from the tumour as possible, at least 3 cm. The specimen was non-adjacent lung tissue. Receptors originate from a human donor with non-small cell lung cancer.

This chain joins TRBV25-1 and TRBJ2-1; 7 bases are shared with TRBD2. The CDR3 has 16 amino acids. Germline CDR1 reads MGHDK; CDR2 reads SYGVNS. V shed 1 base and J 3 bases; nucleotides not matched to a gene: 6. The CDR3 spells CASSESGGGYYNEQFF. In nucleotides, the CDR3 is TGTGCCAGCAGTGAATCAGGCGGGGGTTACTACAATGAGCAGTTCTTC.

The chain employs TRBV7-8 and TRBJ2-3; D possibly corresponds to TRBD2 (6 bases). This CDR3 spans 16 amino acids. The V gene lost 3 bases and the J gene lost 0 bases, with 13 bases spanning the gap. Germline assignment: CDR1 SGHVS and CDR2 FQNEAQ. CDR3 region: CASSFVEGRSTDTQYF. The CDR3 region has the DNA TGTGCCAGCAGCTTTGTGGAGGGACGAAGCACAGATACGCAGTATTTT.

This chain uses TRBV5-1 with TRBJ2-5; 16 positions agree with TRBD2. CDR3 length: 20 amino acids. Germline CDR1 is SGHRS and CDR2 is YFSETQ. The V segment lost 3 bases and the J segment 1 base; nucleotides outside the gene matches: 12. CDR3 DNA sequence: TGCGCCAGCAGCTCTCCGAAAGGGACTAGCGGGGGGGGGTCCCAAGAGACCCAGTACTTC. It encodes CASSSPKGTSGGGSQETQYF.

The chain uses TRBV4-1 and TRBJ1-2, with D tentatively TRBD1 (6 bases). From germline, CDR1 is MGHRA and CDR2 YSYEKL. The CDR3 is made up of 16 amino acids. With 0 bases removed from V and 1 base from J, the gap between germline ends came to 12 bases. The chain's CDR3 is CASSQETDRYNYGYTF. The CDR3 nucleotides read TGCGCCAGCAGCCAAGAAACGGACAGATATAACTATGGCTACACCTTC.

This clone was picked up a small number of times. The gene calls are TRBV5-5 and TRBJ2-3; TRBD1 agrees at 7 bases. The CDR3 extends over 15 amino acids. The ends lost 0 bases at V and 2 bases at J; junction bases unmatched: 3. Germline V gene lookup returns CDR1 SGHKS and CDR2 YYEKEE (reference sequence). CDR3 in amino acids: CASSLGGQTTDTQYF. Written as DNA, the CDR3 is TGTGCCAGCAGCTTGGGGGGACAGACCACAGATACGCAGTATTTT. The whole variable domain, remainder taken from reference TRBV5-5 and TRBJ2-3, is DAGVTQSPTHLIKTRGQQVTLRCSPISGHKSVSWYQQVLGQGPQFIFQYYEKEERGRGNFPDRFSARQFPNYSSELNVNALLLGDSALYLCASSLGGQTTDTQYFGPGTRLTVL.

The chain is built from TRBV18 and TRBJ1-1; no definite D call. With 0 bases removed from V and 1 base from J, the gap between germline ends came to 9 bases. CDR3 length: 15 residues. In germline, CDR1 is KGHSH, CDR2 LQKENI. CDR3 residues: CASSPPAGRNTEAFF. The DNA for the CDR3 is TGTGCCAGCTCACCACCGGCCGGGAGGAACACTGAAGCTTTCTTT.